This T cell receptor (beta chain) is drawn from a study of post-analysis software for immune sequencing data. Study as a whole: Disease courses included relapsing-remitting, secondary progressive and progressive-relapsing multiple sclerosis.

Presence of unique molecular identifiers characterized the TCR beta cDNA libraries. A population of about 0.95 to 10 million T cells gave rise to around 480,000 cDNA molecules. TCRdb used MiXCR to reprocess the PCR reads, holding one entry per CDR3 protein. The sample contains about 770,000 distinct CDR3 sequences, roughly 50% of which appear only once. Whole-study findings and limits: Higher frequency in patients than in controls was seen for five TRBV segments, with TRBV5-6, TRBV5-1 and TRBV20-1 among them. Multiple sclerosis patients showed significantly lower normalized Chao1 diversity than controls did. Under the F measure, samples that were prepared in one batch clustered strongly together.

As to this clonotype: Its specificity is not known. Germline and junction disagree at one end, which may indicate a read error.

This CDR3 spans 13 amino acids. Germline V CDR1 and CDR2: DFQATT, SNEGSKA (reference sequence). The TCR comes from a girl under 18 with multiple sclerosis. The sample consisted of blood. This chain connects TRBV20-1 to TRBJ2-5; D unresolved. Written as DNA, the CDR3 is TGCGGTGCTAATACGTCCCCTAAAGAGACCCAGTACTTC. Amino acids: CGANTSPKETQYF.